This entry is about one T cell receptor beta chain. The junction differs from germline at one of its ends, possibly a read error. Patients with uncontrolled infections, other autoimmune diseases, pregnancy or lactation were excluded. This entry belongs to a study of T cells in Graves' hyperthyroidism and ophthalmopathy. This CDR3 region has 14 residues. Germline V gene data show CDR1 as SNHLY and CDR2 as FYNNEI. RNA transcripts yielded amplified TCR beta CDR3 regions. The TCR CDR3 first-round RT-PCR relied on the HTBI primer set. TCRdb reprocessed the multiplex PCR reads via MiXCR and lists one record per CDR3 protein. Among hundreds of thousands of distinct CDR3 sequences listed, 14% were seen once.

V is TRBV2 and J is TRBJ2-3; weak D call: TRBD2 (5 bases). The sequencing input was blood. The receptor was derived from a woman in her fifties or sixties with Graves' ophthalmopathy. CDR3 nucleotides: TGTGCCAGCAATGAAATTAGCGTGGCAGATACGCAGTATTTT. This sequence encodes CASNEISVADTQYF.